This is a list of T cell receptor beta chains from one sample in a study of vaccination effects on CD4 cells after COVID-19. Profiling relied on immunoSEQ multiplex PCR, and the TCRdb table lists in-frame clones only, not all of them. Counted here are 45,000 to 55,000 clones, around 70% occurring once; the ten biggest clones make up 6.5% to 9%. These receptors' antigens are unknown. The material was CD4+ T cells from PBMCs cultured without peptide, obtained after COVID-19 vaccination. The receptors were sampled from a human donor who received a COVID-19 vaccine. Both conserved end residues are part of each CDR3. The order of the fields is J gene, CDR3 length, clone size, V gene, D gene, CDR3 protein, CDR3 DNA. A D gene is named only where the DNA matches it firmly. Rows give clone size only sometimes, using once, few, many, or a class for an expanded clone.

TRBJ2-1,13,.,TRBV19,.,CASSPAPGYEQFF,TGTGCCAGTAGTCCGGCCCCCGGGTATGAGCAGTTCTTC
TRBJ2-3,16,.,TRBV7-8,TRBD2,CASSSGGSGVGDTQYF,TGTGCCAGCAGCTCAGGAGGTAGCGGGGTGGGAGATACGCAGTATTTT
TRBJ2-5,15,.,TRBV7-9,TRBD1,CASSRDRGRQETQYF,TGTGCCAGCAGCAGGGACAGGGGGCGGCAAGAGACCCAGTACTTC
TRBJ2-1,12,few,TRBV5-1,.,CASGHGGNEQFF,TGCGCCAGCGGACACGGTGGGAATGAGCAGTTCTTC
TRBJ2-5,14,few,TRBV5-1,.,CASSLAAVQETQYF,TGCGCCAGCAGCTTGGCGGCAGTTCAAGAGACCCAGTACTTC
TRBJ1-2,13,once,TRBV10-3,.,CAITPQGGYGYTF,TGTGCCATCACGCCACAGGGTGGCTATGGCTACACCTTC
TRBJ1-2,13,.,TRBV27,.,CASRTWANYGYTF,TGTGCCAGCCGGACTTGGGCTAACTATGGCTACACCTTC
TRBJ2-5,14,.,TRBV5-1,.,CASSLVGVQETQYF,TGCGCCAGCAGCTTGGTCGGGGTCCAAGAGACCCAGTACTTC
TRBJ2-1,16,.,TRBV4-1,.,CASSQPRRGLYNEQFF,TGCGCCAGCAGCCAACCACGGCGGGGCCTCTACAATGAGCAGTTCTTC
TRBJ2-7,13,.,TRBV11-2,TRBD1,CASRRTGGYEQYF,TGTGCCAGCAGGCGGACAGGAGGCTACGAGCAGTACTTC
TRBJ2-2,15,.,TRBV2,.,CASRGTGTSYGELFF,TGTGCCAGCAGGGGGACAGGGACTAGTTACGGGGAGCTGTTTTTT
TRBJ1-2,11,.,TRBV30,.,CAWSTMHGYTF,TGTGCCTGGAGTACGATGCATGGCTACACCTTC
TRBJ1-2,14,.,TRBV6-7,.,CASSYEAENYGYTF,TGTGCCAGCAGTTACGAGGCGGAGAACTATGGCTACACCTTC
TRBJ2-1,17,.,TRBV14,.,CASSQESGDVQDNEQFF,TGTGCCAGCAGCCAAGAATCGGGTGACGTACAAGACAATGAGCAGTTCTTC
TRBJ1-6,13,.,TRBV27,TRBD1,CASRGTGLSPLHF,TGTGCCAGCAGAGGGACAGGGCTCTCACCCCTCCACTTT
TRBJ2-7,15,.,TRBV6-5,TRBD2,CASSFSGDPTYEQYF,TGTGCCAGCAGTTTTAGCGGGGACCCCACCTACGAGCAGTACTTC
TRBJ2-2,17,.,TRBV14,TRBD1,CASSPQPGQGFAGELFF,TGTGCCAGCAGCCCCCAACCGGGACAGGGATTTGCCGGGGAGCTGTTTTTT
TRBJ2-7,15,.,TRBV18,.,CASSPRAGDAYEQYF,TGTGCCAGCTCACCACGAGCAGGAGACGCCTACGAGCAGTACTTC
TRBJ2-5,16,.,TRBV5-1,TRBD1,CASSLEGGRQEETQYF,TGCGCCAGCAGCTTAGAAGGGGGCAGGCAGGAAGAGACCCAGTACTTC
TRBJ1-2,15,.,TRBV6-5,.,CASSYSGGRNYGYTF,TGTGCCAGCAGTTACTCAGGAGGGCGGAACTATGGCTACACCTTC
TRBJ2-7,17,medium-sized,TRBV10-2,.,CASSESSRRGSSYEQYF,TGCGCCAGCAGTGAGTCGAGTAGACGGGGAAGCTCCTACGAGCAGTACTTC
TRBJ1-1,14,.,TRBV7-9,.,CASSLGGVRTEAFF,TGTGCCAGCAGCTTAGGGGGGGTTAGGACTGAAGCTTTCTTT
TRBJ1-6,15,few,TRBV6-1,TRBD1,CASSESWTGDSPLHF,TGTGCCAGCAGTGAATCTTGGACAGGTGATTCACCCCTCCACTTT
TRBJ2-3,17,.,TRBV12-2,.,CASRQRGLSGGTDTQYF,TGTGCAAGTCGCCAAAGGGGATTAAGCGGGGGTACAGATACGCAGTATTTT
TRBJ1-1,12,few,TRBV12-3/TRBV12-4,.,CASSSRRGEAFF,TGTGCCAGCAGCTCGCGCCGAGGAGAAGCTTTCTTT
TRBJ2-6,19,few,TRBV10-3,TRBD1,CAIRGGRDRGSSGANVLTF,TGTGCCATCAGAGGAGGGAGGGACAGGGGCTCCTCTGGGGCCAACGTCCTGACTTTC
TRBJ2-7,13,.,TRBV30,.,CAWDQTGGYEQYF,TGTGCCTGGGATCAGACAGGTGGCTACGAGCAGTACTTC
TRBJ1-2,12,.,TRBV29-1,TRBD1,CSGRTGYYGYTF,TGCAGCGGCCGGACAGGATACTATGGCTACACCTTC
TRBJ1-5,14,.,TRBV7-9,.,CASSHRGAAQPQHF,TGTGCCAGCAGCCACCGCGGGGCGGCTCAGCCCCAGCATTTT
TRBJ2-3,14,.,TRBV27,.,CASSLSFSADTQYF,TGTGCCAGCAGTTTATCTTTTAGCGCAGATACGCAGTATTTT
TRBJ1-6,13,.,TRBV12-5,TRBD1,CASGLDRGSPLHF,TGTGCTAGTGGTTTGGACAGGGGATCACCCCTCCACTTT
TRBJ1-1,13,.,TRBV27,.,CASSLLVNTEAFF,TGTGCCAGCAGTTTACTAGTGAACACTGAAGCTTTCTTT
TRBJ2-1,13,.,TRBV5-1,.,CASSLGTRNEQFF,TGCGCCAGCAGCTTAGGGACTCGCAATGAGCAGTTCTTC
TRBJ1-5,13,.,TRBV6-1,.,CASSEGGSQPQHF,TGTGCCAGCAGTGAGGGGGGCTCTCAGCCCCAGCATTTT
TRBJ2-1,17,.,TRBV19,.,CASGRRALGSSYNEQFF,TGTGCCAGCGGACGGCGCGCTCTAGGGAGCTCCTACAATGAGCAGTTCTTC
TRBJ2-1,14,.,TRBV6-6,.,CASSPPPGVYEQFF,TGTGCCAGCAGTCCGCCCCCAGGAGTCTATGAGCAGTTCTTC
TRBJ1-2,13,.,TRBV3-1/TRBV3-2,.,CASSQERLYGYTF,TGTGCCAGCAGCCAAGAGAGGCTTTATGGCTACACCTTC
TRBJ2-5,17,.,TRBV5-1,TRBD2,CASSLVGTSGVQETQYF,TGCGCCAGCAGCTTGGTGGGGACTAGCGGGGTACAAGAGACCCAGTACTTC
TRBJ2-7,14,.,TRBV2,TRBD2,CASSGLADNYEQYF,TGTGCCAGCAGTGGTCTAGCGGATAACTACGAGCAGTACTTC
TRBJ1-4,15,.,TRBV4-1,.,CASSQDPGTNEKLFF,TGCGCCAGCAGCCAAGATCCAGGGACGAATGAAAAACTGTTTTTT
TRBJ2-5,14,.,TRBV10-1,TRBD2,CASSERLAEETQYF,TGCGCCAGCAGTGAAAGACTAGCGGAAGAGACCCAGTACTTC
TRBJ1-2,16,.,TRBV27,.,CASKATAILGNYGYTF,TGTGCCAGCAAAGCGACCGCCATCCTAGGAAACTATGGCTACACCTTC
TRBJ2-7,13,.,TRBV5-1,TRBD2,CASSPTSGYEQYF,TGCGCCAGCAGTCCCACTAGCGGCTACGAGCAGTACTTC
TRBJ2-2,14,.,TRBV24-1,.,CATSDFPFPGELFF,TGTGCCACCAGTGATTTTCCGTTCCCCGGGGAGCTGTTTTTT
TRBJ2-5,13,.,TRBV6-5,.,CASPGHLEETQYF,TGTGCCAGTCCGGGACACTTGGAAGAGACCCAGTACTTC
TRBJ2-7,13,.,TRBV18,.,CASSPHRDYEQYF,TGTGCCAGCTCACCTCACAGGGACTACGAGCAGTACTTC
TRBJ1-2,13,.,TRBV18,.,CASSPGSGNGYTF,TGTGCCAGCTCACCCGGGAGCGGGAATGGCTACACCTTC
TRBJ1-3,14,.,TRBV5-6,.,CASSLGPSGNTIYF,TGTGCCAGCAGCTTAGGTCCCTCTGGAAACACCATATATTTT
TRBJ2-5,16,.,TRBV19,.,CASSIDQAAKQETQYF,TGTGCCAGTAGTATAGATCAGGCAGCTAAACAAGAGACCCAGTACTTC
TRBJ1-2,15,.,TRBV19,.,CASSPSLGRTYGYTF,TGTGCCAGTAGTCCCTCCTTGGGTCGAACCTATGGCTACACCTTC